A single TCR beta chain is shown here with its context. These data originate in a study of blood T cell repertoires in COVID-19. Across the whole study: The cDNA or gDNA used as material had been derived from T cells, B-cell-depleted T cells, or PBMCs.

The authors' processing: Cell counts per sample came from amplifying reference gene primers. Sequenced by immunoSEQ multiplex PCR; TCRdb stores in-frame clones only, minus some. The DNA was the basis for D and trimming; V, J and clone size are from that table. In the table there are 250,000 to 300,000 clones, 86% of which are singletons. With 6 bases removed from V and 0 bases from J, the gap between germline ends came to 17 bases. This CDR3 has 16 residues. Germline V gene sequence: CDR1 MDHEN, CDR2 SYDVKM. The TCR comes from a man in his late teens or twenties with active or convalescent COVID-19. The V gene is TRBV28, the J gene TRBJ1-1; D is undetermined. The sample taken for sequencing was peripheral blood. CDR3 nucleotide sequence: TGTGCCAGCAGCCTCGAGGAAAGATCGCTGAACACTGAAGCTTTCTTT. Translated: CASSLEERSLNTEAFF.